The entry that follows covers one T cell receptor (beta chain) sequence. Its antigen is unidentified. Assay: immunoSEQ multiplex PCR; the TCRdb copy retains only in-frame clones and omits some. The sample carries 45,000 to 55,000 clones, approximately 84% recorded once. The sample comes from a study of T cell clones after liver transplantation. Study-wide context: Until 12-24 months post-transplant, subjects got standard immunosuppression and no induction. Points from the study as a whole: These preliminary findings come from unstandardized post-transplant sampling times. A significant post-transplant drop in circulating graft-donor-reactive CD4 TCRbeta sequences occurred in most of the 8 subjects.

Unstimulated PBMCs were sorted into CD3+CD4+ and CD3+CD8+ populations. Deletions cut 3 bases from V and 11 bases from J, with 18 bases between. Germline CDR1 SNHLY, CDR2 FYNNEI. This CDR3 comprises 14 residues. V gene TRBV2 combines with J gene TRBJ2-3; D gene ambiguous. This receptor was taken from a human donor who received a liver transplant. The sample consisted of CD4+ T cells from blood, taken before liver transplant. In DNA, the CDR3 is TGTGCCAGCAGTGACTCTTTAGGAGCTCGTTGGCAGTATTTT. It codes for CASSDSLGARWQYF.